Sequencing of this T cell receptor beta chain was carried out in a study of blood T cell repertoires in COVID-19. Study information: Samples taken during acute and convalescent COVID-19 were collected in the United States, Italy and Spain. PBMCs, B-cell-depleted T cells, or T cells provided the cDNA or gDNA that made up the material.

Per the original data handling: Reference gene primers were amplified, and this amplification served to estimate nucleated cell counts. Generated by immunoSEQ multiplex PCR, the TCRdb table keeps only in-frame clones and is missing some. V and J calls plus clone size are reproduced from that table; the DNA served to infer D and trimming. The sample yields a few hundred thousand clones, 87% seen once. The CDR3 is made up of 16 amino acids. Germline V gene sequence: CDR1 SGHTA, CDR2 FQGNSA. The V segment lost 5 bases and the J segment 3 bases; nucleotides outside the gene matches: 8. The sequence was obtained from a man aged 18 to 35 with active or convalescent COVID-19. Sequenced: peripheral blood. This chain joins TRBV7-2 and TRBJ1-4; 8 nucleotides line up with TRBD1. This chain's CDR3 is CASSRSTGVSNEKLFF. CDR3 bases: TGTGCCAGCAGCCGGTCGACAGGGGTTTCTAATGAAAAACTGTTTTTT.